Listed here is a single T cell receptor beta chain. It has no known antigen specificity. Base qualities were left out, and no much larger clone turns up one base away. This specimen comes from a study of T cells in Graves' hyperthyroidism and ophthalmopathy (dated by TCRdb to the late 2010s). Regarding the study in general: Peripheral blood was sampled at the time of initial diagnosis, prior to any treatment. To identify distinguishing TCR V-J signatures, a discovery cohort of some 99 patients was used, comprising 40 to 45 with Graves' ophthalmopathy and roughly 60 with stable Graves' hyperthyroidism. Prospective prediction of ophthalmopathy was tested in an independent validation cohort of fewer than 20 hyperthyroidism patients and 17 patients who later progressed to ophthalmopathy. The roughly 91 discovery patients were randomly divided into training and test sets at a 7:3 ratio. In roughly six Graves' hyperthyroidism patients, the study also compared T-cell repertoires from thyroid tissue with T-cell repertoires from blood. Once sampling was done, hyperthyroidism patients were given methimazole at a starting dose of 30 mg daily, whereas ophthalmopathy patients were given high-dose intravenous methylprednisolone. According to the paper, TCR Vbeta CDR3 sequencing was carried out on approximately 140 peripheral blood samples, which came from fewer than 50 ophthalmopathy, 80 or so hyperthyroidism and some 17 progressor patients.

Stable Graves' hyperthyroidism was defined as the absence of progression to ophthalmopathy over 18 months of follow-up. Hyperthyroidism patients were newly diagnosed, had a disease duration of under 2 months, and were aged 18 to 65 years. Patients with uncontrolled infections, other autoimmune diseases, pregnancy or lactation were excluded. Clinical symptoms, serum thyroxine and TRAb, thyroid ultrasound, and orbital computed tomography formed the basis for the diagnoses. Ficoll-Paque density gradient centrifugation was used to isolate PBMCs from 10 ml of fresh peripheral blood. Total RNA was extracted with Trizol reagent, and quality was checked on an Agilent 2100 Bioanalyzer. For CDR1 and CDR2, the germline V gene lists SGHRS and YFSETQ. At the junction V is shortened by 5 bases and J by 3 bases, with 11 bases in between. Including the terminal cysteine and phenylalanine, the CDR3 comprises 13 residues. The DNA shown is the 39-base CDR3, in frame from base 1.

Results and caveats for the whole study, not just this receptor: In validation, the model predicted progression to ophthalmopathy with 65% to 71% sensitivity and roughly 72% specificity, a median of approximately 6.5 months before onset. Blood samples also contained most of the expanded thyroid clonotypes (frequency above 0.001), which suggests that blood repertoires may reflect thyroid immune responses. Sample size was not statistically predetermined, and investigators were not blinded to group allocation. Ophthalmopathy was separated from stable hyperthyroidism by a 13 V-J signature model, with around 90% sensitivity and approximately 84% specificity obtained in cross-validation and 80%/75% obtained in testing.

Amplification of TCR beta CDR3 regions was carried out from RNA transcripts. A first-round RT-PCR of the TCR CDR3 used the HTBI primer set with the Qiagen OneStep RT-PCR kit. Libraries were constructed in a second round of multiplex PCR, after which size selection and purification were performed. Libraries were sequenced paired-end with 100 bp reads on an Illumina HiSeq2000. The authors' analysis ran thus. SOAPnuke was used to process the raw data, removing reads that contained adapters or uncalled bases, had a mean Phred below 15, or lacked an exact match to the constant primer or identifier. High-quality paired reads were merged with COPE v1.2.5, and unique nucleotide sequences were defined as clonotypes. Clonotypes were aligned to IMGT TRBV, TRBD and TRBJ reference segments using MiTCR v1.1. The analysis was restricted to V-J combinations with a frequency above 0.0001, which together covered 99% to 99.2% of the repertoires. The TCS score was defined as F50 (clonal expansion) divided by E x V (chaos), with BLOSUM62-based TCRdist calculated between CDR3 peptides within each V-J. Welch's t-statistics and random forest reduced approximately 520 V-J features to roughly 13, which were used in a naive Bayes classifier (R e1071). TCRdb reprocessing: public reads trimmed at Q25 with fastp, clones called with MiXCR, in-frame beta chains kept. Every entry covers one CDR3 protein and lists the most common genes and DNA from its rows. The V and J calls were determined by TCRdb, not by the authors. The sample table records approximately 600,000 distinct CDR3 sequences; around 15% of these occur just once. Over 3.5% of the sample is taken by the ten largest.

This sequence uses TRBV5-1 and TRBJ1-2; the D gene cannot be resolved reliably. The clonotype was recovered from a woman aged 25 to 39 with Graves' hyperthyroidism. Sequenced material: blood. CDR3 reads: CASSTDGYYGYTF. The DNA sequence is TGCGCCAGCAGTACCGACGGATACTATGGCTACACCTTC.